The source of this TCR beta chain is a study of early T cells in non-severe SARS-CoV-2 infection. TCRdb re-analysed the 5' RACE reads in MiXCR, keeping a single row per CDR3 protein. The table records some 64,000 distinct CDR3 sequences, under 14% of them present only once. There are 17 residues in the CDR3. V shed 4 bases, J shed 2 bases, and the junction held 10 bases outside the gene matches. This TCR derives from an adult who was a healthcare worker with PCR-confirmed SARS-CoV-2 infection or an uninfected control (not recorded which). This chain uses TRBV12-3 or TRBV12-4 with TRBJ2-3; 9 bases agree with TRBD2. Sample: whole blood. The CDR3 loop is CASSYSGGQTFTDTQYF. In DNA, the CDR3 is TGTGCCAGCAGTTACAGCGGGGGGCAGACCTTCACAGATACGCAGTATTTT.